Presented here are 10 T cell receptor beta chains from one specimen sequenced in a study of blood T cell repertoires in COVID-19. Some clones are missing from TCRdb's copy, which holds only in-frame ones; the method was immunoSEQ multiplex PCR. The sample lists roughly 300,000 clones; more than 70% were seen once. The sequenced material came from peripheral blood. These receptors were collected from a woman aged 45-65 years who had recovered from COVID-19.

The rearrangement uses TRBV25-1 and TRBJ1-2; 9 nucleotides align to TRBD1. CDR1 is MGHDK and CDR2 is SYGVNS in the germline V gene. J lost 7 bases, V lost 4 bases, and 1 base had no gene match. The CDR3 is 12 residues long. The CDR3 nucleotides are TGTGCCAGCAGTGGGACAGGGGTTGGCTACACCTTC. Translation: CASSGTGVGYTF.

The chain uses TRBV27 and TRBJ2-7, with D maybe TRBD2 (5 bases). The V end lost 5 bases, the J end lost 3 bases, and 20 bases lay between the germline ends. The CDR3 length is 16 residues. CDR1 is MNHEY and CDR2 is SMNVEV in the germline V gene (reference sequence). Written as DNA, the CDR3 is TGTGCCAGCAGTCATGATAGCGCTGGAGGAAACTACGAGCAGTACTTC. Translated: CASSHDSAGGNYEQYF.

The V and J genes are TRBV25-1 and TRBJ2-5; perhaps TRBD1 as D (6 bases). The V end was cut by 7 bases, the J end by 2 bases, with 11 bases between. The CDR3 loop spans 13 amino acids. Germline V gene data show CDR1 as MGHDK and CDR2 as SYGVNS. The CDR3 region has the DNA TGTGCCAGCAACGACAGGAGGCAAGAGACCCAGTACTTC. It specifies CASNDRRQETQYF.

The V and J genes are TRBV28 and TRBJ2-7; TRBD1 is a possible D gene (5 bases). Germline CDR1 MDHEN, CDR2 SYDVKM. The CDR3 is 15 amino acids. Trimming took off 5 bases at V and 3 bases at J, with 17 bases between the two ends. Here the CDR3 DNA reads TGTGCCAGCAGTCCTCATCAGGGCTTCGGCTACGAGCAGTACTTC. This codes for CASSPHQGFGYEQYF.

The chain joins TRBV24-1 to TRBJ1-5, with 7 nucleotides matching TRBD1. The V and J ends lost 6 bases and 6 bases, in that order; junction bases with no gene match: 7. Germline lookup yields CDR1 KGHDR and CDR2 SFDVKD. The CDR3 is made up of 14 amino acids. The CDR3 sequence: CATSSETGTQPQHF. The CDR3 bases are TGTGCCACCAGTTCCGAGACAGGGACTCAGCCCCAGCATTTT.

The J gene is TRBJ2-7, the V gene TRBV5-4; D is possibly TRBD2 (5 bases). Germline loops: CDR1 SGHNT, CDR2 YYREEE (reference sequence). With 3 bases removed from V and 5 bases from J, the gap between germline ends came to 15 bases. The length of the CDR3 is 14 residues. CDR3 sequence (DNA): TGTGCCAGCAGCTCTGAAGCTAGCATCCACGAGCAGTACTTC. Translating it yields CASSSEASIHEQYF.

This clone has a single count. V and J are TRBV29-1 and TRBJ1-1, with D possibly being TRBD1 (5 bases). Germline V CDR1 and CDR2: SQVTM, ANQGSEA. The V end was cut by 3 bases, the J end by 1 base, with 9 bases between. This CDR3 has 13 amino acids. The CDR3 here is CSVDMGGNTEAFF. The CDR3 DNA is TGCAGCGTTGATATGGGGGGGAACACTGAAGCTTTCTTT.

The J gene is TRBJ1-1, the V gene TRBV7-6; TRBD1 matches 7 bases. The junction had 9 bases not matched to a gene; V was cut back by 1 base and J by 4 bases. From germline, CDR1 is SGHVS and CDR2 FNYEAQ. The CDR3 runs 16 residues. The CDR3: CASSLGRGGVFTEAFF. CDR3 in DNA: TGTGCCAGCAGCTTAGGGAGAGGGGGCGTCTTCACTGAAGCTTTCTTT. Full variable domain (missing parts from reference TRBV7-6 and TRBJ1-1): GAGVSQSPRYKVTKRGQDVALRCDPISGHVSLYWYRQALGQGPEFLTYFNYEAQQDKSGLPNDRFSAERPEGSISTLTIQRTEQRDSAMYRCASSLGRGGVFTEAFFGQGTRLTVV.

This clone has a single count. The chain combines TRBV28 with TRBJ1-1; D possibly corresponds to TRBD1 (5 bases). The CDR3 is made up of 14 amino acids. Germline-derived CDR1 and CDR2 are MDHEN and SYDVKM. With 3 bases removed from V and 2 bases from J, the gap between germline ends came to 10 bases. Written as DNA, the CDR3 is TGTGCCAGCAGTTTTGCGACAGTTAACACTGAAGCTTTCTTT. Protein product: CASSFATVNTEAFF.

This chain links TRBV5-1 with TRBJ1-4; 7 positions agree with TRBD1. The CDR3 consists of 14 residues. The germline V gene encodes CDR1 SGHRS and CDR2 YFSETQ. V lost 3 bases, J lost 7 bases, and 6 bases stayed unmatched. Written as DNA, the CDR3 is TGCGCCAGCAGCTCGACAGGGAGTCGTGAAAAACTGTTTTTT. It specifies CASSSTGSREKLFF.